The 23 T cell receptor beta chains below were found in one sample sequenced in a study of response to subunit inactivated influenza vaccine. Each CDR3 protein is one row after TCRdb ran MiXCR on the RT-PCR reads. The table has 500,000 to 600,000 distinct CDR3 sequences, approximately 17% seen once. The sample in question was CD4+ T cells sorted from PBMCs, obtained less than 30 months after vaccination. The receptors were gathered from a man aged 45 to 70 who received an inactivated influenza vaccine.

This chain connects TRBV20-1 to TRBJ1-1; no clear D. The CDR3 consists of 11 residues. Per the germline V gene, CDR1 is DFQATT and CDR2 is SNEGSKA (reference sequence). For the CDR3, the DNA is TGCAGGCTAGCCTCCAACACTGAAGCTTTCTTT. Translation: CRLASNTEAFF.

The rearrangement links TRBV27 to TRBJ2-1, with 11 bases that match TRBD2. Germline-derived CDR1 and CDR2 are MNHEY and SMNVEV (reference sequence). The J segment lost 0 bases and the V segment lost 4 bases, leaving 17 bases of the junction unmatched. The CDR3 consists of 21 residues. The CDR3 region has the DNA TGTGCCAGCAGTTCATATAGCGGGAGGGTCCCCTTGCCCTTCTCCTACAATGAGCAGTTCTTC. This translates into CASSSYSGRVPLPFSYNEQFF.

This clonotype was observed a few times. The chain joins TRBV20-1 to TRBJ2-3, with D tentatively TRBD2 (5 bases). V was pared by 1 base and J by 2 bases, with 13 bases between. Germline CDR1 is DFQATT and CDR2 is SNEGSKA (reference sequence). The length of the CDR3 is 15 residues. CDR3 in amino acids: CSARARSGNTDTQYF. DNA of the CDR3: TGCAGTGCTAGAGCGCGGAGCGGAAACACAGATACGCAGTATTTT.

The CDR3 DNA is TGTGCCAGCAGCCGAGGGACAGGGACACACAATGAGCAGTTCTTC. Its protein is CASSRGTGTHNEQFF. V and J are TRBV7-2 and TRBJ2-1, with 9 bases that match TRBD1. Per germline, CDR1 SGHTA and CDR2 FQGNSA. This CDR3 is 15 amino acids long. Trimming at V came to 5 bases and at J to 5 bases, leaving 7 bases not matched to a gene.

This clonotype has a count of ten or more. The chain joins TRBV5-1 to TRBJ2-3; D remains unclear. This CDR3 has 11 amino acids. CDR1 and CDR2 from the germline V gene are SGHRS and YFSETQ. V dropped 4 bases and J dropped 5 bases, with 5 bases sitting between them. The CDR3 DNA reads TGCGCCAGCAGCAACAGAGATACGCAGTATTTT. As protein: CASSNRDTQYF.

This clonotype has just a few counts. V gene TRBV29-1 combines with J gene TRBJ1-1; unclear D gene. This CDR3 spans 14 amino acids. The ends were cut back, 0 bases at V and 7 bases at J, with 15 bases in the middle. Germline values: CDR1 SQVTM, CDR2 ANQGSEA. CDR3 residues: CSVEDQAHRNEAFF. In nucleotides, the CDR3 is TGCAGCGTTGAAGATCAGGCACACCGGAATGAAGCTTTCTTT.

The chain carries TRBV29-1 and TRBJ1-1; D is unclear. Germline assignment: CDR1 SQVTM and CDR2 ANQGSEA. Trimming pared 4 bases from V and 11 bases from J, leaving 11 bases between. CDR3 length equals 10 residues. The CDR3 here is CSVVSGWAFF. The CDR3 region has the DNA TGCAGCGTTGTTTCGGGTTGGGCTTTCTTT.

To note about this clonotype: An end of the junction differs from the germline gene, which may be a read error. This rearrangement joins TRBV10-3 to TRBJ2-1, with TRBD2 matching over 10 bases. CDR1 and CDR2 (germline): ENHRY, SYGVKD. The CDR3 extends over 16 amino acids. The CDR3 is CAVSGSSGGLYNEQFF. The CDR3 region has the DNA TGTGCCGTCAGTGGGTCTAGCGGGGGCCTTTACAATGAGCAGTTCTTC.

This clonotype was recorded at least ten times. The chain couples TRBV20-1 to TRBJ2-3; TRBD2 aligns across 7 bases. This CDR3 contains 14 residues. Trimming removed 3 bases from V and 5 bases from J; junction bases left unmatched: 8. Per the germline V gene, CDR1 is DFQATT and CDR2 is SNEGSKA (reference sequence). CDR3 coding DNA: TGCAGTGCTAGTCGCGGGTCTAGCGGAGATACGCAGTATTTT. Translated, it gives CSASRGSSGDTQYF.

The rearrangement links TRBV9 to TRBJ1-5, with TRBD1 identical over 8 bases. Germline V gives CDR1 SGDLS, CDR2 YYNGEE. The CDR3 consists of 14 residues. V dropped 4 bases and J dropped 9; count of bases not matched to a gene: 9. The chain's CDR3 is CASSPGQATGPQHF. In DNA form, the CDR3 reads TGTGCCAGCAGCCCGGGACAGGCCACAGGGCCCCAGCATTTT.

The chain combines TRBV10-3 with TRBJ1-1, with a tentative D call TRBD1 (5 bases). V was clipped by 0 bases and J by 4 bases, with 12 bases between them. This CDR3 has 15 residues. Germline V CDR1 and CDR2: ENHRY, SYGVKD. This CDR3 reads CAISESEGLGTEAFF. The CDR3 DNA follows: TGTGCCATCAGTGAGTCGGAGGGGTTGGGCACTGAAGCTTTCTTT.

This clonotype was seen repeatedly, ten times or more. The chain employs TRBV6-2 or TRBV6-3 and TRBJ2-3; TRBD2 agrees at 10 bases. This CDR3 is 16 amino acids long. Germline CDR1 and CDR2: MNHEY and SVGEGT. After removal of 7 bases from V and 2 bases from J, the junction contained 9 bases not matched to a gene. DNA for the CDR3: TGTGCCAGCAAACCATTAGCGGGAGGCTCCACAGATACGCAGTATTTT. This codes for CASKPLAGGSTDTQYF.

This clonotype was counted only a few times. The chain uses TRBV7-8 and TRBJ2-4, with D possibly TRBD1 on 5 matching bases. Trimming took off 1 base at V and 6 bases at J, with 16 bases between the two ends. The CDR3 is made up of 16 amino acids. Looked up from germline, CDR1 is SGHVS and CDR2 is FQNEAQ. The chain's CDR3 is CASSLEKSIDRNIQYF. The CDR3 coding sequence is TGTGCCAGCAGCTTAGAAAAGTCCATCGACAGAAACATTCAGTACTTC.

The chain carries TRBV3-1 and TRBJ2-7; D perhaps matches TRBD2 (5 bases). Germline V gene sequence: CDR1 LGHDT, CDR2 YNNKEL (reference sequence). This CDR3 spans 16 amino acids. V was shortened by 1 base and J by 0 bases, with 13 bases between the two germline ends. The CDR3 sequence: CASSQGTSTRSYEQYF. The DNA of the CDR3 is TGTGCCAGCAGCCAAGGGACTTCAACCCGCTCCTACGAGCAGTACTTC.

This clonotype has only a few counts. The V gene is TRBV20-1, the J gene TRBJ2-1; weak D call: TRBD2 (7 bases). CDR3 length: 15 amino acids. CDR1 is DFQATT and CDR2 is SNEGSKA in the germline V gene (reference sequence). Trimming took off 6 bases at V and 0 bases at J, with 15 bases between the two ends. CDR3: CSATRGAISYNEQFF. In DNA form, the CDR3 reads TGCAGTGCAACCCGGGGGGCGATCTCCTACAATGAGCAGTTCTTC.

The V gene is TRBV6-2 or TRBV6-3, the J gene TRBJ2-7; a possible D gene is TRBD1 (6 bases). Germline lookup yields CDR1 MNHEY and CDR2 SVGEGT. V was cut by 6 bases and J by 1 base, with 19 bases left in between. CDR3 length: 16 residues. CDR3 loop: CASRARGSRSSYEQYF. Here the CDR3 DNA reads TGTGCCAGCAGGGCGAGGGGGAGCAGGTCTTCCTACGAGCAGTACTTC.

The CDR3 nucleotides are TGCAGTTCAACTGGGGGCGGGAGGGTTGAGCAGTTCTTC. This codes for CSSTGGGRVEQFF. The chain employs TRBV20-1 and TRBJ2-1, with 9 bases that match TRBD2. The CDR3 contains 13 residues. V lost 8 bases and J lost 9; bases outside the gene matches: 11. Per germline, CDR1 DFQATT and CDR2 SNEGSKA (reference sequence).

Only a few counts were recorded for this clonotype. The chain joins TRBV28 to TRBJ1-6; D gene ambiguous. The CDR3 runs to 12 residues. Trimming pared 7 bases from V and 13 bases from J, leaving 14 bases between. Germline V gene sequence: CDR1 MDHEN, CDR2 SYDVKM. The CDR3 sequence: CASTRPLLPLHF. The CDR3 DNA follows: TGTGCCAGCACGAGACCCCTTTTGCCCCTCCACTTT. The variable domain in full, completed from reference TRBV28 and TRBJ1-6, reads DVKVTQSSRYLVKRTGEKVFLECVQDMDHENMFWYRQDPGLGLRLIYFSYDVKMKEKGDIPEGYSVSREKKERFSLILESASTNQTSMYLCASTRPLLPLHFGNGTRLTVT.

In its sample, this clonotype was seen many times. This chain links TRBV15 with TRBJ1-5; TRBD1 is a possible D gene (5 bases). The CDR3 covers 15 residues. V gave up 5 bases and J gave up 3 bases, with 14 bases separating them. Germline loops: CDR1 LNHNV, CDR2 YYDKDF (reference sequence). CDR3 sequence (DNA): TGTGCCACCAGCCCCGGAGGGGTCGACAATCAGCCCCAGCATTTT. It yields the protein CATSPGGVDNQPQHF.

In its sample, this clonotype was seen many times. The rearrangement joins TRBV28 to TRBJ2-7; D remains unclear. V was trimmed by 1 base and J by 1 base, leaving 14 bases between them. CDR1 is MDHEN and CDR2 is SYDVKM in the germline V gene. This CDR3 is 16 amino acids long. The CDR3 DNA reads as TGTGCCAGCAGTTTATTTGGTAATGACGGTTCCTACGAGCAGTACTTC. As protein: CASSLFGNDGSYEQYF. The full variable domain, in which reference TRBV28 and TRBJ2-7 provide the parts outside the CDR3, is DVKVTQSSRYLVKRTGEKVFLECVQDMDHENMFWYRQDPGLGLRLIYFSYDVKMKEKGDIPEGYSVSREKKERFSLILESASTNQTSMYLCASSLFGNDGSYEQYFGPGTRLTVT.

The J gene is TRBJ2-1, the V gene TRBV3-1; D is perhaps TRBD2 (5 bases). This CDR3 is 14 amino acids long. V gave up 4 bases and J gave up 4 bases, with 11 bases separating them. Germline CDR1 and CDR2: LGHDT and YNNKEL (reference sequence). CDR3 residues: CASSLGLSYNEQFF. The CDR3 nucleotides are TGTGCCAGCAGCCTAGGACTCTCATACAATGAGCAGTTCTTC.

This rearrangement joins TRBV18 to TRBJ2-7; a weak D match, TRBD1 (5 bases). The V gene lost 5 bases and the J gene lost 2 bases, with 10 bases spanning the gap. The germline gives CDR1 KGHSH, CDR2 LQKENI. The CDR3 has 13 amino acids. Written as DNA, the CDR3 is TGTGCCAGCTCAAGACAGACGACCTACGAGCAGTACTTC. Protein sequence: CASSRQTTYEQYF.

This clonotype showed up many times. CDR3 sequence: CASSLGDRVGNEKLFF. The CDR3 bases are TGCGCCAGCAGCTTGGGGGACAGGGTCGGAAATGAAAAACTGTTTTTT. The chain links TRBV5-1 to TRBJ1-4, with 9 bases lining up with TRBD1. J was trimmed by 5 bases and V by 0 bases; bases with no gene match: 5. The CDR3 is 16 residues long. CDR1 is SGHRS, CDR2 YFSETQ, per germline.